A selection of T cell receptor beta chains follows, all from one sample in a study of T cells in Graves' hyperthyroidism and ophthalmopathy. TCRdb re-analysed the multiplex PCR reads in MiXCR, keeping a single row per CDR3 protein. Among hundreds of thousands of distinct CDR3 sequences listed, just under 45% were seen once. Sequencing used peripheral blood or thyroid tissue (not recorded which). These receptors all come from an adult man with Graves' disease, either hyperthyroidism or ophthalmopathy (not recorded which). Each CDR3 is given with its conserved first and last residue.

CDR3 protein,V gene
CAGSLALTSQPQHF,TRBV12-3/TRBV12-4
CASSRRDCYEQYF,TRBV19
CASSGWGLYGYTF,TRBV10-2
CAISGSDRFNEQYF,TRBV10-3
CASSGQGPNTGELFF,TRBV9
CSAREAADGNTEAFF,TRBV20-1
CASSLGGGISPLHF,TRBV7-9
CASSPDRVQSPLHF,TRBV6-5
CSTTGDRELQETQYF,TRBV20-1
CASSQGQGSLHF,TRBV7-2
CASSLSGIQETQYF,TRBV7-9